The 29 T cell receptor beta chains below were found in one sample sequenced in a study of cytomegalovirus exposure and HLA in healthy donors. With 60 Vbeta and 13 Jbeta primers, the PCR was carried out. Produced via immunoSEQ multiplex PCR; TCRdb's table is partial and in-frame only. This repertoire shows over 100,000 clones, 70% to 80% found once; its top ten account for approximately 3%. The specimen sequenced was PBMCs. These receptors were obtained from a woman aged 18 to 35 in good health and CMV-seropositive.

The chain carries TRBV28 and TRBJ1-5; D is unclear. The CDR3 consists of 14 residues. V gave up 6 bases and J gave up 3 bases, with 12 bases separating them. From germline, CDR1 is MDHEN and CDR2 SYDVKM. The CDR3 spells CASRQPDYNQPQHF. The DNA for the CDR3 is TGTGCCAGCAGACAACCCGATTACAATCAGCCCCAGCATTTT. The full variable domain, rest sourced from reference TRBV28 and TRBJ1-5, is DVKVTQSSRYLVKRTGEKVFLECVQDMDHENMFWYRQDPGLGLRLIYFSYDVKMKEKGDIPEGYSVSREKKERFSLILESASTNQTSMYLCASRQPDYNQPQHFGDGTRLSIL.

This chain uses TRBV10-3 with TRBJ2-5; maybe TRBD1 (6 bases). The V gene lost 2 bases and the J gene lost 1 base, with 8 bases spanning the gap. The CDR3 is made up of 14 amino acids. Germline assignment: CDR1 ENHRY and CDR2 SYGVKD. CDR3 amino acids: CAISEGQSQETQYF. In DNA form, the CDR3 reads TGTGCCATCAGTGAGGGACAGAGCCAAGAGACCCAGTACTTC.

The rearrangement uses TRBV7-9 and TRBJ1-1; no firm D call. The length of the CDR3 is 12 residues. Per germline, CDR1 SEHNR and CDR2 FQNEAQ (reference sequence). The ends were cut back, 2 bases at V and 7 bases at J, with 8 bases in the middle. The CDR3 here is CASSLKEGEAFF. In nucleotides, the CDR3 is TGTGCCAGCAGCTTAAAAGAGGGTGAAGCTTTCTTT. Supplemented by reference TRBV7-9 and TRBJ1-1, the full variable domain reads DTGVSQNPRHKITKRGQNVTFRCDPISEHNRLYWYRQTLGQGPEFLTYFQNEAQLEKSRLLSDRFSAERPKGSFSTLEIQRTEQGDSAMYLCASSLKEGEAFFGQGTRLTVV.

This clone has only a few counts. V usage is TRBV18 and J usage is TRBJ2-2; TRBD2 matches at 11 bases. V lost 2 bases and J lost 5; bases outside the gene matches: 7. The CDR3 is 17 amino acids. Germline lookup yields CDR1 KGHSH and CDR2 LQKENI. CDR3 sequence reads: CASSPDTSGRRTGELFF. As DNA, the CDR3 is TGTGCCAGCTCACCAGATACTAGCGGGAGAAGGACCGGGGAGCTGTTTTTT.

On this clone itself: The same CDR3 also results from other DNA sequences found in this sample. The gene calls are TRBV28 and TRBJ1-5, with 9 bases that match TRBD1. Germline trimming cut 6 bases from V and 2 bases from J; bases unmatched to any gene: 5. CDR1 MDHEN and CDR2 SYDVKM come from the germline V gene. This CDR3 comprises 15 residues. The CDR3 loop reads CASSLTGGGNQPQHF. Here the CDR3 DNA reads TGTGCCAGCAGCCTAACAGGGGGCGGCAATCAGCCCCAGCATTTT.

The V call is TRBV5-1, the J call TRBJ2-1; D is ambiguous. V was shortened by 5 bases and J by 3 bases, with 9 bases between the two germline ends. The CDR3 is 13 residues long. Per the germline V gene, CDR1 is SGHRS and CDR2 is YFSETQ. Here the CDR3 reads CASSVSLYNEQFF. The CDR3 nucleotides read TGCGCCAGCAGTGTCTCCCTCTACAATGAGCAGTTCTTC.

This rearrangement joins TRBV10-1 to TRBJ2-2; a weak D match, TRBD2 (6 bases). This CDR3 is built from 16 residues. The germline CDR1 and CDR2 sequences are WNHNN and SYGVQD (reference sequence). The germline V and J ends were trimmed by 0 bases and 6 bases, with 14 bases remaining between them. CDR3: CASSESRQGGPGELFF. The CDR3 DNA is TGCGCCAGCAGTGAGTCGAGGCAGGGAGGACCCGGGGAGCTGTTTTTT.

Note on this clone: One junction end disagrees with the germline gene, perhaps due to a read error. The chain links TRBV7-2 to TRBJ1-1; D is unclear. This CDR3 is built from 13 residues. Germline V gene lookup returns CDR1 SGHTA and CDR2 FQGNSA. Written as DNA, the CDR3 is TGTGCCAGCAGCGAGGGTCCCGACACGGAAGCTTTCTTT. Its translation: CASSEGPDTEAFF.

V and J are TRBV11-1 and TRBJ2-1, with 14 bases that match TRBD2. The J segment lost 3 bases and the V segment lost 5 bases, leaving 6 bases of the junction unmatched. The CDR3 runs to 17 residues. The germline gives CDR1 SGHAT, CDR2 FQDESV (reference sequence). The CDR3 DNA is TGTGCCAGCAGCCCAGGACTAGCGGGAGGTCACTACAATGAGCAGTTCTTC. It yields the protein CASSPGLAGGHYNEQFF.

V is TRBV19 and J is TRBJ2-7, with D tentatively TRBD2 (6 bases). Germline V gives CDR1 LNHDA, CDR2 SQIVND (reference sequence). Trimming left V 5 bases short and J 0 bases short, with 17 bases between. This CDR3 comprises 16 residues. The CDR3 nucleotides are TGTGCCAGTAGTGCACCTGGACTACTCAGCTCCTACGAGCAGTACTTC. It translates to CASSAPGLLSSYEQYF.

The rearrangement joins TRBV5-4 to TRBJ1-1, with D tentatively TRBD1 (5 bases). Per the germline V gene, CDR1 is SGHNT and CDR2 is YYREEE (reference sequence). CDR3 length: 13 residues. V lost 3 bases and J 1 base, leaving 7 bases between the germline ends. CDR3 loop: CASSSTANTEAFF. DNA of the CDR3: TGTGCCAGCAGCTCGACAGCGAACACTGAAGCTTTCTTT.

This chain links TRBV28 with TRBJ1-2, with D possibly being TRBD1 (6 bases). V lost 2 bases to trimming and J lost 6 bases, with 16 bases between them. This CDR3 region has 15 residues. Per germline, CDR1 MDHEN and CDR2 SYDVKM. CDR3 loop: CASSLIRTGRDGYTF. The DNA for the CDR3 is TGTGCCAGCAGTTTAATCCGAACAGGGAGAGATGGCTACACCTTC.

The genes are TRBV2 and TRBJ1-1, with D unresolved. Germline V gene data show CDR1 as SNHLY and CDR2 as FYNNEI. The ends were cut back, 3 bases at V and 7 bases at J, with 6 bases in the middle. The CDR3 runs to 11 residues. The CDR3 sequence: CASSDTVEAFF. In DNA, the CDR3 is TGTGCCAGCAGTGACACAGTTGAAGCTTTCTTT.

The chain has TRBV2 and TRBJ1-5; perhaps TRBD1 as D (6 bases). Trimming left V 4 bases short and J 1 base short, with 11 bases between. CDR1 and CDR2 (germline): SNHLY, FYNNEI. This CDR3 comprises 15 residues. The chain's CDR3 is CASSGQVGSNQPQHF. CDR3 bases: TGTGCCAGCAGTGGACAGGTCGGCAGCAATCAGCCCCAGCATTTT. The whole variable domain, filled in from reference TRBV2 and TRBJ1-5, reads EPEVTQTPSHQVTQMGQEVILRCVPISNHLYFYWYRQILGQKVEFLVSFYNNEISEKSEIFDDQFSVERPDGSNFTLKIRSTKLEDSAMYFCASSGQVGSNQPQHFGDGTRLSIL.

This chain connects TRBV28 to TRBJ2-7; TRBD2 is a possible D gene (6 bases). The CDR3 has 14 residues. Germline V gene lookup returns CDR1 MDHEN and CDR2 SYDVKM. Between the trimmed V and J ends, which lost 6 bases and 1 base, there was a span of 13 bases. CDR3 in amino acids: CASRRPGRSYEQYF. DNA of the CDR3: TGTGCCAGCAGGAGACCCGGGAGATCCTACGAGCAGTACTTC.

The rearrangement uses TRBV20-1 and TRBJ2-3; D call uncertain. V was cut by 4 bases and J by 3 bases, with 5 bases left in between. This CDR3 comprises 11 residues. Germline CDR1 reads DFQATT; CDR2 reads SNEGSKA (reference sequence). The CDR3 bases are TGCAGTGCTAAGAGAACAGATACGCAGTATTTT. Residues: CSAKRTDTQYF.

V is TRBV19 and J is TRBJ2-1; 10 bases agree with TRBD1. V shed 6 bases and J 4 bases; nucleotides not matched to a gene: 12. The CDR3 length is 17 residues. Looked up from germline, CDR1 is LNHDA and CDR2 is SQIVND (reference sequence). The CDR3 sequence: CASREGVGDRGYNEQFF. The CDR3 coding sequence is TGTGCCAGTAGAGAAGGAGTAGGGGACAGGGGTTACAATGAGCAGTTCTTC.

In its sample, this clone was seen a few times. The chain has TRBV5-6 and TRBJ1-1; D unresolved. The CDR3 consists of 15 residues. The germline V and J ends were trimmed by 2 bases and 5 bases, with 16 bases remaining between them. Per the germline V gene, CDR1 is SGHDT and CDR2 is YYEEEE. The CDR3 spells CASSFGPRGGTEAFF. CDR3 nucleotide sequence: TGTGCCAGCAGCTTCGGTCCCCGGGGTGGGACTGAAGCTTTCTTT.

The chain uses TRBV2 and TRBJ1-5; 9 bases align to TRBD1. Looked up from germline, CDR1 is SNHLY and CDR2 is FYNNEI. The V and J ends lost 5 bases and 5 bases, in that order; junction bases with no gene match: 1. This CDR3 spans 13 amino acids. The CDR3 here is CASSRTGDQPQHF. CDR3 coding DNA: TGTGCCAGCAGTCGGACAGGGGATCAGCCCCAGCATTTT.

The chain combines TRBV5-1 with TRBJ2-3, with a weak D call TRBD1 (5 bases). The CDR3 length is 16 residues. V lost 0 bases and J lost 0, with 11 bases in between. Germline V gives CDR1 SGHRS, CDR2 YFSETQ. The CDR3 protein is CASSLATAISTDTQYF. The DNA for the CDR3 is TGCGCCAGCAGCTTGGCGACAGCGATAAGCACAGATACGCAGTATTTT.

V is TRBV5-1 and J is TRBJ2-7, with D perhaps TRBD2 (5 bases). This CDR3 contains 14 residues. V was shortened by 1 base and J by 2 bases, with 10 bases between the two germline ends. CDR1 SGHRS and CDR2 YFSETQ come from the germline V gene. The CDR3 sequence: CASSLTAETYEQYF. The CDR3 coding sequence is TGCGCCAGCAGCTTGACAGCGGAGACCTACGAGCAGTACTTC.

Worth noting for this clone: The germline gene is not matched at one end of the junction; a read error may be the cause. The chain has TRBV7-6 and TRBJ2-1; 11 bases are shared with TRBD2. The germline V gene has CDR1 SGHVS and CDR2 FNYEAQ. This CDR3 comprises 17 residues. CDR3 sequence reads: CVSSFRPGTSGDNEQFF. CDR3 in DNA: TGTGTCAGCAGCTTCAGACCGGGGACTAGCGGCGACAATGAGCAGTTCTTC.

This sequence joins TRBV14 and TRBJ2-3, with 11 bases fitting TRBD2. V shed 0 bases, J shed 0 bases, and the junction held 5 bases outside the gene matches. This CDR3 has 18 amino acids. Germline V CDR1 and CDR2: SGHDN, FVKESK. Here the CDR3 reads CASSQDGVAGGSTDTQYF. For the CDR3, the DNA is TGTGCCAGCAGCCAAGATGGAGTAGCGGGAGGGAGCACAGATACGCAGTATTTT.

The genes are TRBV9 and TRBJ2-7; D possibly corresponds to TRBD1 (5 bases). The V end was cut by 1 base, the J end by 6 bases, with 11 bases between. This CDR3 comprises 13 residues. The V gene's germline CDR1 is SGDLS and CDR2 YYNGEE. CDR3 sequence (DNA): TGTGCCAGCAGCGTATCCAGGGATGGCGAGCAGTACTTC. This codes for CASSVSRDGEQYF.

The chain links TRBV5-1 to TRBJ2-7, with D uncertain. The germline V gene encodes CDR1 SGHRS and CDR2 YFSETQ. V lost 0 bases to trimming and J lost 1 base, with 11 bases between them. This CDR3 contains 15 residues. CDR3 in amino acids: CASSLGPGLSYEQYF. In nucleotides, the CDR3 is TGCGCCAGCAGCTTGGGCCCAGGCTTATCCTACGAGCAGTACTTC. The entire variable domain, with the rest obtained from reference TRBV5-1 and TRBJ2-7, is as follows: KAGVTQTPRYLIKTRGQQVTLSCSPISGHRSVSWYQQTPGQGLQFLFEYFSETQRNKGNFPGRFSGRQFSNSRSEMNVSTLELGDSALYLCASSLGPGLSYEQYFGPGTRLTVT.

This sequence joins TRBV11-3 and TRBJ1-2; 9 bases agree with TRBD1. The ends lost 5 bases at V and 2 bases at J; junction bases unmatched: 6. The CDR3 runs 15 residues. Germline V gene sequence: CDR1 SGHNT, CDR2 YENEEA. CDR3 residues: CASSPGGTGNYGYTF. CDR3 DNA sequence: TGTGCCAGCAGCCCCGGGGGGACAGGGAACTATGGCTACACCTTC.

This clone has a single count. V gene TRBV13 combines with J gene TRBJ2-3; TRBD2 matches at 9 bases. The CDR3 covers 17 residues. The V gene end was trimmed by 0 bases and the J gene end by 3 bases; junction bases not matched to a gene: 7. In germline, CDR1 is PRHDT, CDR2 FYEKMQ (reference sequence). CDR3 loop: CASSLGLAGENTDTQYF. CDR3 bases: TGTGCCAGCAGCTTAGGACTAGCGGGCGAGAATACAGATACGCAGTATTTT.

The genes are TRBV4-1 and TRBJ2-7; 10 bases map to TRBD2. Germline V CDR1 and CDR2: MGHRA, YSYEKL. The CDR3 is made up of 15 amino acids. V dropped 1 base and J dropped 5; count of bases not matched to a gene: 5. CDR3 residues: CASSQVGLASNEQYF. The DNA of the CDR3 is TGCGCCAGCAGCCAAGTGGGACTAGCGTCTAACGAGCAGTACTTC.

The genes are TRBV6-1 and TRBJ1-2, with 9 bases lining up with TRBD1. The CDR3 totals 14 residues. V was clipped by 4 bases and J by 3 bases; unmatched bases: 3. Germline-derived CDR1 and CDR2 are MNHNS and SASEGT. CDR3 loop: CASSGGQGYYGYTF. The CDR3 bases are TGTGCCAGCAGTGGGGGACAGGGATACTATGGCTACACCTTC.